This T cell receptor (beta chain) originates from a study of blood T cell repertoires in COVID-19. Sequencing used immunoSEQ multiplex PCR; TCRdb keeps in-frame clones, though not all of them. This sample has 65,000 to 95,000 clones; 70% to 90% occur once, and the top ten carry 15% to 20%. The CDR3 contains 14 residues. Germline values: CDR1 SNHLY, CDR2 FYNNEI. V lost 6 bases and J lost 1; bases outside the gene matches: 5. This receptor was taken from a man aged 80 or over with active or convalescent COVID-19. The V and J genes are TRBV2 and TRBJ1-1; 7 bases fit TRBD1. The sample was peripheral blood. Here the CDR3 reads CASRSDRWNTEAFF. CDR3 sequence (DNA): TGTGCCAGCAGATCGGACAGGTGGAACACTGAAGCTTTCTTT.